Listed below are T cell receptor beta chains from one sample, sequenced in a study of T cell repertoires in cytomegalovirus infection. One entry per CDR3 protein results from TCRdb running MiXCR on the reads. This sample yields nearly 700,000 distinct CDR3 sequences, of which around 35% are seen a single time; 18% belongs to the top ten. Their recognized antigens are unknown. The sample here was cultured PBMCs, taken from culture after CMV antigen stimulation. The source is a human donor in good health (CMV status not recorded). Some clones in this sample may be carry-over from other donors' samples. The CDR3 runs from the conserved cysteine through the conserved F or W. The D gene is left open where the match is weak. Where a row states a size, it is once, few, many or the class of an expanded clone; other rows omit it.

J gene: TRBJ1-1
CDR3 length: 12
D gene: -
V gene: TRBV7-8
clone size: many
CDR3 protein: CASSPGTDEAFF
CDR3 DNA: TGTGCCAGCAGCCCCGGGACGGATGAAGCTTTCTTT

J gene: TRBJ1-5
CDR3 length: 15
D gene: -
V gene: TRBV6-6
clone size: -
CDR3 protein: CASSFVDTPHQPQHF
CDR3 DNA: TGTGCCAGCAGTTTCGTGGACACACCCCATCAGCCCCAGCATTTT

J gene: TRBJ2-2
CDR3 length: 16
D gene: -
V gene: TRBV5-1
clone size: -
CDR3 protein: CASSLAPPRGDGELFF
CDR3 DNA: TGCGCCAGCAGCTTGGCCCCCCCGAGGGGGGATGGGGAGCTGTTTTTT

J gene: TRBJ2-7
CDR3 length: 14
D gene: -
V gene: TRBV6-5
clone size: -
CDR3 protein: CASSPTGRPYEQYF
CDR3 DNA: TGTGCCAGCAGCCCGACCGGACGGCCCTACGAGCAGTACTTC

J gene: TRBJ1-5
CDR3 length: 13
D gene: -
V gene: TRBV20-1
clone size: -
CDR3 protein: CSAHLGGNQPQHF
CDR3 DNA: TGCAGTGCACACCTCGGAGGCAATCAGCCCCAGCATTTT

J gene: TRBJ1-2
CDR3 length: 15
D gene: -
V gene: TRBV7-2
clone size: -
CDR3 protein: CASSLKGGTAYGYTF
CDR3 DNA: TGTGCCAGCAGCCTGAAGGGGGGAACAGCGTATGGCTACACCTTC

J gene: TRBJ2-7
CDR3 length: 14
D gene: TRBD1
V gene: TRBV5-1
clone size: few
CDR3 protein: CASSAGTGTFEQYF
CDR3 DNA: TGCGCCAGCAGCGCCGGGACAGGGACATTCGAGCAGTACTTC

J gene: TRBJ2-5
CDR3 length: 16
D gene: TRBD1
V gene: TRBV11-1
clone size: few
CDR3 protein: CASSSGEKGALETQYF
CDR3 DNA: TGTGCCAGCAGCTCTGGGGAAAAGGGGGCTTTAGAGACCCAGTACTTC

J gene: TRBJ2-5
CDR3 length: 14
D gene: TRBD1
V gene: TRBV7-9
clone size: few
CDR3 protein: CASSSKGARETQYF
CDR3 DNA: TGTGCCAGCAGCTCAAAGGGGGCGAGAGAGACCCAGTACTTC

J gene: TRBJ1-5
CDR3 length: 15
D gene: -
V gene: TRBV7-6
clone size: -
CDR3 protein: CASSLGSTGYQPQHF
CDR3 DNA: TGTGCCAGCAGCTTAGGGTCGACAGGTTATCAGCCCCAGCATTTT

J gene: TRBJ2-5
CDR3 length: 15
D gene: -
V gene: TRBV7-2
clone size: many
CDR3 protein: CASSLLGQIQETQYF
CDR3 DNA: TGTGCCAGCAGCTTATTAGGGCAGATCCAAGAGACCCAGTACTTC

J gene: TRBJ1-1
CDR3 length: 11
D gene: TRBD1
V gene: TRBV29-1
clone size: -
CDR3 protein: CSAGQGDEAFF
CDR3 DNA: TGCAGCGCCGGACAGGGGGATGAAGCTTTCTTT

J gene: TRBJ1-6
CDR3 length: 12
D gene: -
V gene: TRBV12-5
clone size: few
CDR3 protein: CASGFWDSPLHF
CDR3 DNA: TGTGCTAGTGGTTTTTGGGATTCACCCCTCCACTTT

J gene: TRBJ1-5
CDR3 length: 17
D gene: -
V gene: TRBV27
clone size: few
CDR3 protein: CASTQPDPFGGSQPQHF
CDR3 DNA: TGTGCCAGCACCCAACCTGACCCATTTGGGGGGAGTCAGCCCCAGCATTTT

J gene: TRBJ2-7
CDR3 length: 13
D gene: TRBD2
V gene: TRBV7-9
clone size: many
CDR3 protein: CASSSLAGAEQYF
CDR3 DNA: TGTGCCAGCAGCTCCCTAGCGGGAGCCGAGCAGTACTTC

J gene: TRBJ2-1
CDR3 length: 18
D gene: -
V gene: TRBV11-2
clone size: -
CDR3 protein: CASSLGAGGKKYYNEQFF
CDR3 DNA: TGTGCCAGCAGCTTAGGTGCCGGAGGGAAGAAGTATTACAATGAGCAGTTCTTC

J gene: TRBJ2-4
CDR3 length: 18
D gene: TRBD1
V gene: TRBV19
clone size: -
CDR3 protein: CASSKSKTGTGVWNIQYF
CDR3 DNA: TGTGCCAGTAGTAAATCCAAAACCGGGACAGGGGTCTGGAACATTCAGTACTTC

J gene: TRBJ2-2
CDR3 length: 12
D gene: -
V gene: TRBV7-2
clone size: many
CDR3 protein: CASSFITGELFF
CDR3 DNA: TGTGCCAGCAGCTTTATCACCGGGGAGCTGTTTTTT

J gene: TRBJ2-7
CDR3 length: 14
D gene: -
V gene: TRBV6-1
clone size: -
CDR3 protein: CASGEAGRKDEQYF
CDR3 DNA: TGTGCCAGCGGGGAGGCAGGACGTAAGGACGAGCAGTACTTC

J gene: TRBJ2-1
CDR3 length: 13
D gene: -
V gene: TRBV5-3
clone size: -
CDR3 protein: CASSLAGSEGQFF
CDR3 DNA: TGTGCCAGCAGCTTGGCCGGTAGCGAAGGCCAGTTCTTC

J gene: TRBJ2-3
CDR3 length: 12
D gene: -
V gene: TRBV24-1
clone size: -
CDR3 protein: CATGKSTDTQYF
CDR3 DNA: TGTGCCACCGGAAAATCCACAGATACGCAGTATTTT

J gene: TRBJ2-7
CDR3 length: 15
D gene: TRBD2
V gene: TRBV10-3
clone size: once
CDR3 protein: CAISESSGLSYEQYF
CDR3 DNA: TGTGCCATCAGTGAGTCTTCGGGACTATCATACGAGCAGTACTTC

J gene: TRBJ2-1
CDR3 length: 13
D gene: TRBD1
V gene: TRBV28
clone size: few
CDR3 protein: CASYETGGNEQFF
CDR3 DNA: TGTGCCAGCTACGAAACAGGGGGCAATGAGCAGTTCTTC

J gene: TRBJ2-1
CDR3 length: 15
D gene: -
V gene: TRBV7-2
clone size: -
CDR3 protein: CASSLAFSTYNEQFF
CDR3 DNA: TGTGCCAGCAGCTTAGCATTCTCAACCTACAATGAGCAGTTCTTC

J gene: TRBJ2-7
CDR3 length: 14
D gene: TRBD1
V gene: TRBV15
clone size: -
CDR3 protein: CATSRGDRANEQYF
CDR3 DNA: TGTGCCACCAGCAGGGGGGACAGGGCAAACGAGCAGTACTTC

J gene: TRBJ2-7
CDR3 length: 14
D gene: -
V gene: TRBV7-9
clone size: once
CDR3 protein: CASSPSRTSYVQYF
CDR3 DNA: TGTGCCAGCAGCCCTAGCCGAACCTCCTACGTGCAGTACTTC

J gene: TRBJ1-1
CDR3 length: 15
D gene: -
V gene: TRBV7-8
clone size: few
CDR3 protein: CASSPNRHRNTEAFF
CDR3 DNA: TGTGCCAGCAGCCCGAATAGGCACAGGAACACTGAAGCTTTCTTT

J gene: TRBJ2-3
CDR3 length: 16
D gene: TRBD2
V gene: TRBV27
clone size: -
CDR3 protein: CASSTRTSGNTDTQYF
CDR3 DNA: TGTGCCAGCAGTACCCGGACTAGCGGGAATACAGATACGCAGTATTTT

J gene: TRBJ2-7
CDR3 length: 15
D gene: TRBD1
V gene: TRBV10-3
clone size: few
CDR3 protein: CAISQGTASLDEQYF
CDR3 DNA: TGTGCCATCAGTCAAGGGACAGCTAGTCTTGACGAGCAGTACTTC

J gene: TRBJ1-1
CDR3 length: 14
D gene: TRBD1
V gene: TRBV12-3/TRBV12-4
clone size: -
CDR3 protein: CASSTGEGGTEAFF
CDR3 DNA: TGTGCCAGCAGTACAGGGGAGGGTGGCACTGAAGCTTTCTTT

J gene: TRBJ1-2
CDR3 length: 13
D gene: -
V gene: TRBV12-5
clone size: -
CDR3 protein: CASGTTEAYGYTF
CDR3 DNA: TGTGCTAGTGGGACGACAGAAGCCTATGGCTACACCTTC

J gene: TRBJ1-2
CDR3 length: 20
D gene: -
V gene: TRBV4-1
clone size: -
CDR3 protein: CASSQAPPDFGPNHSYGYTF
CDR3 DNA: TGCGCCAGCAGCCAAGCCCCCCCCGATTTTGGACCGAACCACTCTTATGGCTACACCTTC

J gene: TRBJ2-2
CDR3 length: 16
D gene: TRBD2
V gene: TRBV20-1
clone size: -
CDR3 protein: CSARPGLAANTGELFF
CDR3 DNA: TGCAGTGCTAGACCGGGACTAGCGGCGAACACCGGGGAGCTGTTTTTT

J gene: TRBJ1-6
CDR3 length: 16
D gene: -
V gene: TRBV20-1
clone size: -
CDR3 protein: CSARDTGNAGSSPLHF
CDR3 DNA: TGCAGTGCTAGAGATACCGGGAACGCCGGATCATCACCCCTCCACTTT

J gene: TRBJ2-7
CDR3 length: 13
D gene: -
V gene: TRBV6-2/TRBV6-3
clone size: -
CDR3 protein: CASKRTASYEQYF
CDR3 DNA: TGTGCCAGCAAGCGGACAGCCTCCTACGAGCAGTACTTC

J gene: TRBJ2-1
CDR3 length: 14
D gene: TRBD1
V gene: TRBV6-2/TRBV6-3
clone size: few
CDR3 protein: CASSSRDSYNEQFF
CDR3 DNA: TGTGCCAGCAGTTCCCGGGACAGCTACAATGAGCAGTTCTTC

J gene: TRBJ1-3
CDR3 length: 14
D gene: -
V gene: TRBV3-1
clone size: -
CDR3 protein: CASSQGGRGNTIYF
CDR3 DNA: TGTGCCAGCAGCCAAGGTGGCAGAGGAAACACCATATATTTT

J gene: TRBJ2-3
CDR3 length: 15
D gene: TRBD2
V gene: TRBV7-2
clone size: -
CDR3 protein: CASSLVGGALDTQYF
CDR3 DNA: TGTGCCAGCAGTCTAGTCGGGGGGGCCCTAGATACGCAGTATTTT

J gene: TRBJ1-1
CDR3 length: 15
D gene: TRBD1
V gene: TRBV12-3/TRBV12-4
clone size: few
CDR3 protein: CASNFRDRRPFEAFF
CDR3 DNA: TGTGCCAGCAATTTCCGGGACAGGAGACCCTTTGAAGCTTTCTTT

J gene: TRBJ2-1
CDR3 length: 15
D gene: TRBD2
V gene: TRBV20-1
clone size: -
CDR3 protein: CSARTTSGGYNEQFF
CDR3 DNA: TGCAGTGCTAGAACCACTAGCGGGGGTTATAATGAGCAGTTCTTC

J gene: TRBJ2-7
CDR3 length: 15
D gene: TRBD1
V gene: TRBV6-2/TRBV6-3
clone size: -
CDR3 protein: CASSYSMTGVHEQYF
CDR3 DNA: TGTGCCAGCAGTTATTCGATGACAGGGGTCCACGAGCAGTACTTC

J gene: TRBJ2-1
CDR3 length: 13
D gene: -
V gene: TRBV4-1
clone size: few
CDR3 protein: CASSQEGGYEQFF
CDR3 DNA: TGCGCCAGCAGCCAAGAAGGAGGGTATGAGCAGTTCTTC

J gene: TRBJ2-1
CDR3 length: 15
D gene: -
V gene: TRBV5-4
clone size: -
CDR3 protein: CASSPGRDSYNEQFF
CDR3 DNA: TGTGCCAGCAGCCCCGGACGGGACTCCTACAATGAGCAGTTCTTC

J gene: TRBJ2-3
CDR3 length: 14
D gene: TRBD2
V gene: TRBV18
clone size: many
CDR3 protein: CASSPRGGTDTQYF
CDR3 DNA: TGTGCCAGCAGCCCGCGGGGGGGCACAGATACGCAGTATTTT